This T cell receptor (beta chain) emerged from a study of neurological immune-mediated disorders. General observations from the study: None of the CDR3 amino acid sequences found in expanded clones was shared across subjects. This suggests that the TCR-beta repertoires were private in all groups. Healthy controls had more TCR clonal expansion than multiple sclerosis, which showed the least, whereas HTLV-1-associated myelopathy showed the most.

The starting material, 2 million PBMCs stored at -80 C, gave rise to the unsorted libraries. By share of the sample, this clonotype is medium-sized. The antigen is not known. TCRdb re-called the 5' RACE reads through MiXCR, storing one row per CDR3 protein. The sample has around 48,000 distinct CDR3 sequences, about a tenth seen once. With 5 bases removed from V and 4 bases from J, the gap between germline ends came to 14 bases. The germline V gene encodes CDR1 SGHTA and CDR2 FQGNSA. The length of the CDR3 is 14 residues. This chain links TRBV7-2 with TRBJ1-2; tentative D call: TRBD1 (5 bases). The sequencing input was PBMCs. The source of this sequence is a woman aged 40 to 49 with HTLV-1-associated myelopathy (HAM/TSP). CDR3 bases: TGTGCCAGCAGCCCCGGCCGGGGGAGCTATGGCTACACCTTC. Encoded protein: CASSPGRGSYGYTF.